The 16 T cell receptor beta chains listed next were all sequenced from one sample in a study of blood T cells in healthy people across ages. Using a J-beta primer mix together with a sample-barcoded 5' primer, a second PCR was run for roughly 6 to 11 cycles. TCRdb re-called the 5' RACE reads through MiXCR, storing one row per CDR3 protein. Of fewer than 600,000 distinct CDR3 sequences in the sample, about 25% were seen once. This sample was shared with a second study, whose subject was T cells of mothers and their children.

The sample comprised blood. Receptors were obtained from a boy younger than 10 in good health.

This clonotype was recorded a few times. CDR3 coding DNA: TGTGCCAGCAGTGCGAACTCCTACGAGCAGTACTTC. This gives the protein CASSANSYEQYF. The chain recombines TRBV6-1 with TRBJ2-7; D is unresolved. This CDR3 has 12 amino acids. V was cut by 4 bases and J by 0 bases, with 4 bases left in between. Germline V gives CDR1 MNHNS, CDR2 SASEGT.

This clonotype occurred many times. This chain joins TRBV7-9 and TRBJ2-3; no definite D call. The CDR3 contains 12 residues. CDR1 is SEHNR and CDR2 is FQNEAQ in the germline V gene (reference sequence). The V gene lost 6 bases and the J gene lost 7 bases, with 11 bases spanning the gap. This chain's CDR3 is CASSPQGNTQYF. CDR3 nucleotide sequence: TGTGCCAGCAGTCCTCAAGGCAATACGCAGTATTTT.

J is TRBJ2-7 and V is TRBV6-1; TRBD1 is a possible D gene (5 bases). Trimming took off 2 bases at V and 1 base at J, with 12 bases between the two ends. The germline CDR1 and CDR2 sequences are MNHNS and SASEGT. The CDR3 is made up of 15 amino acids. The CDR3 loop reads CASSELGAVSYEQYF. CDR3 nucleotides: TGTGCCAGCAGTGAATTAGGGGCGGTGTCCTACGAGCAGTACTTC.

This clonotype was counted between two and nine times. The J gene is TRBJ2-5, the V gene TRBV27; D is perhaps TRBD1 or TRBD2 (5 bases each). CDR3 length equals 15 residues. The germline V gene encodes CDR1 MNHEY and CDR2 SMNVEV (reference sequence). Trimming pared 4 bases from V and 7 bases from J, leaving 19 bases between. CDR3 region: CASSSCGEGLGTQYF. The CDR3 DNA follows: TGTGCCAGCAGTTCCTGCGGTGAGGGGCTCGGGACCCAGTACTTC.

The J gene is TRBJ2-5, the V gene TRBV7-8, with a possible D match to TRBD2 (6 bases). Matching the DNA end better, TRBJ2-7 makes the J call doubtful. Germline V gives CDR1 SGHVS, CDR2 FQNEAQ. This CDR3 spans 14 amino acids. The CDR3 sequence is CASSLRGLTYEQYF. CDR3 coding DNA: TGTGCCAGCAGCTTACGGGGACTTACCTACGAGCAGTACTTC.

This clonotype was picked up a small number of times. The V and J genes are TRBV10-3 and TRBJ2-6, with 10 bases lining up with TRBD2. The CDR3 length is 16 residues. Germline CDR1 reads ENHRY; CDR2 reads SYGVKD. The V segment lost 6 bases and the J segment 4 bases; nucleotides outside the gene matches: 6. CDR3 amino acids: CAISPTSGPGANVLTF. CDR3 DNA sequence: TGTGCCATCAGCCCGACTAGCGGGCCCGGGGCCAACGTCCTGACTTTC.

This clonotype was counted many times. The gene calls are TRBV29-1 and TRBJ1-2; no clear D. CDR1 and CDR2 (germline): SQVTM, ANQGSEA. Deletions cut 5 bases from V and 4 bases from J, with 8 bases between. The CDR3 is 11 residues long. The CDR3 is CSVHRSYGYTF. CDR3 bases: TGCAGCGTTCATCGTTCCTATGGCTACACCTTC. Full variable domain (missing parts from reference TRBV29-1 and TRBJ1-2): SAVISQKPSRDICQRGTSLTIQCQVDSQVTMMFWYRQQPGQSLTLIATANQGSEATYESGFVIDKFPISRPNLTFSTLTVSNMSPEDSSIYLCSVHRSYGYTFGSGTRLTVV.

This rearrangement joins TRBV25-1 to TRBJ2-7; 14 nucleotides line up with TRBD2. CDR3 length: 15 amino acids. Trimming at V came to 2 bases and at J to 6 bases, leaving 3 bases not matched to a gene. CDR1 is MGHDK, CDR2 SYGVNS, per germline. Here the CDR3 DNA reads TGTGCCAGCAGTGAAGGACTAGCGGGAGGAGGCGAGCAGTACTTC. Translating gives CASSEGLAGGGEQYF.

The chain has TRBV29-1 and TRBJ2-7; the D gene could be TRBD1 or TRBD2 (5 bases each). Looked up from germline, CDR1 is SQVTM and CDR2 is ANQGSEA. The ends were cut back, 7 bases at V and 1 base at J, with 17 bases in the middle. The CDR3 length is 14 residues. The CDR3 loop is CSALPGLGSYEQYF. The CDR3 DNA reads TGCAGCGCTCTTCCGGGGCTAGGGTCCTACGAGCAGTACTTC.

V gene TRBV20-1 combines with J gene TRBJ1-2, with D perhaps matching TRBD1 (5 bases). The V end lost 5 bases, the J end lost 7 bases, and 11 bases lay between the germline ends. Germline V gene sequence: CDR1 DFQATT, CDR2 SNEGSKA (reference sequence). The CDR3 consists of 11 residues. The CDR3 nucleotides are TGCAGTGCTGACCGGGACGCTGGCTACACCTTC. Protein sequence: CSADRDAGYTF.

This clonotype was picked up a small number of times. The CDR3 bases are TGCAGTGCTCCTAAGGGGACAGGTGATTACGAGCAGTACTTC. Residues: CSAPKGTGDYEQYF. The rearrangement joins TRBV20-1 to TRBJ2-1; 8 bases line up with TRBD1. The J call could be wrong; TRBJ2-7 is a better fit for the DNA end. The CDR3 contains 14 residues. From germline, CDR1 is DFQATT and CDR2 SNEGSKA (reference sequence).

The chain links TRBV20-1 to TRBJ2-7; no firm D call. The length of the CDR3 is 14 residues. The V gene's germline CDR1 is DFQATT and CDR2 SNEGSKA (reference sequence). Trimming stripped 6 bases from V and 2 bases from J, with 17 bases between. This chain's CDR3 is CSAARDGQTYEQYF. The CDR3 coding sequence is TGCAGTGCCGCTAGAGATGGGCAGACCTACGAGCAGTACTTC.

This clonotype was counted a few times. CDR3 in DNA: TGCAGTGCTAGTACGACTAGCGGGAGCTCCTACAATGAGCAGTTCTTC. Translation: CSASTTSGSSYNEQFF. J is TRBJ2-1 and V is TRBV20-1; 12 positions match TRBD2. The CDR3 extends over 16 amino acids. V dropped 3 bases and J dropped 0; count of bases not matched to a gene: 3. Germline V lookup: CDR1 DFQATT, CDR2 SNEGSKA (reference sequence).

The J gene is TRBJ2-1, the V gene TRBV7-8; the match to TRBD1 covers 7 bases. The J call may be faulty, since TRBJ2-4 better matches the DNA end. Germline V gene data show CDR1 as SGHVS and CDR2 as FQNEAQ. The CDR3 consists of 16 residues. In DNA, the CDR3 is TGTGCCAGCAGCTTAGAGTTGTTGGGGCAGGGGGAAACTCAGTACTTC. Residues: CASSLELLGQGETQYF.

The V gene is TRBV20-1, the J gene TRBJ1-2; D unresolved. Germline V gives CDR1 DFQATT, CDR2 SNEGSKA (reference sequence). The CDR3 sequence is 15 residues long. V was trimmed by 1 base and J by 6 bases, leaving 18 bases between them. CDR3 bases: TGCAGTGCTAGAGTCATGGACGGGCGTCTCGATGGCTACACCTTC. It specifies CSARVMDGRLDGYTF.

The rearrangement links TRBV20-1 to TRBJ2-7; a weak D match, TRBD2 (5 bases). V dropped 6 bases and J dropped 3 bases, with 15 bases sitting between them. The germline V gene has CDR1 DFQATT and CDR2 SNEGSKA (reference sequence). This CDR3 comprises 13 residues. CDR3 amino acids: CSAGRRAIYEQYF. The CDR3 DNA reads TGCAGTGCAGGGCGGCGGGCGATCTACGAGCAGTACTTC.